This T cell receptor (beta chain) appears in the sequencing data of a study of cytomegalovirus exposure and HLA in healthy donors. The PCR was carried out with 60 Vbeta primers and 13 Jbeta primers. Repertoires were generated with immunoSEQ multiplex PCR, while TCRdb's copy carries only in-frame clones and drops some. The data show fewer than 200,000 clones, about 80% seen once. This clonotype originated in a man aged 25 to 40 in good health and CMV-seropositive. Input material: PBMCs.

CDR3 protein: CASSTTAYEQYF. The CDR3 bases are TGTGCCAGTAGTACTACAGCCTACGAGCAGTACTTC. The chain carries TRBV19 and TRBJ2-7, with D hard to call. Germline V gene lookup returns CDR1 LNHDA and CDR2 SQIVND (reference sequence). Trimming took 4 bases from V and 2 from J, leaving 6 bases between them. This CDR3 is built from 12 residues.